This T cell receptor (beta chain) was profiled in a study of CD8+ T cells in alopecia areata. Across the whole study: Oral tofacitinib (5 to 10 mg twice daily) was administered to treated patients.

As the sequencing template, cDNA was produced by extracting RNA and reverse transcribing it. The table came from immunoSEQ multiplex PCR; TCRdb's copy has only in-frame clones and leaves some out. The table records roughly 110,000 clones, 55% to 60% of them present only once. Treatment here: oral pan-JAK inhibitor, 5-10 mg twice daily. V shed 2 bases and J shed 2 bases, with 12 bases lying between them. Looked up from germline, CDR1 is LGHNA and CDR2 is YSLEER. This CDR3 is built from 15 residues. The input for sequencing was CD4+ T cells sorted from blood, taken at week 24, from a patient treated with tofacitinib. The chain couples TRBV4-3 to TRBJ1-2, with D uncertain. The receptor was isolated from a human donor with alopecia areata. CDR3 bases: TGCGCCAGCAGCCAAAGCCTGACGCAGAACTATGGCTACACCTTC. It encodes CASSQSLTQNYGYTF.